Shown below are 23 T cell receptor beta chains from a single sample sequenced in a study of CD8+CD57+ T cells in acquired aplastic anemia. Selection for sequencing was limited to patients who had shown CD8+CD57+ cell expansion by flow cytometry. TCR beta VDJ and CDR3 were profiled, and genomic DNA was the template. TCRdb re-called the reads through MiXCR, storing one row per CDR3 protein. The sample contains roughly 250,000 distinct CDR3 sequences, around 82% of which appear only once. Sequenced material: sorted CD4+, CD8+, or CD8+CD57+ T cells (not recorded which) from PBMCs. These receptor sequences come from a human donor with aplastic anemia.

CDR3: CSVDGGGSGNTIYF. The CDR3 DNA reads as TGCAGCGTTGACGGGGGAGGCTCTGGAAACACCATATATTTT. The chain joins TRBV29-1 to TRBJ1-3; maybe TRBD1 (5 bases). The CDR3 runs to 14 residues. V lost 3 bases and J 0 bases, leaving 9 bases between the germline ends. In germline, CDR1 is SQVTM, CDR2 ANQGSEA.

The V gene is TRBV7-9, the J gene TRBJ2-3; either TRBD1 or TRBD2 may supply D (5 bases each). CDR1 and CDR2 (germline): SEHNR, FQNEAQ (reference sequence). The CDR3 is made up of 14 amino acids. V dropped 0 bases and J dropped 13 bases, with 17 bases sitting between them. The DNA for the CDR3 is TGTGCCAGCAGCTTAGCGGGAGCACCGGACACGGAGTATTTT. Amino acid sequence: CASSLAGAPDTEYF.

This chain joins TRBV9 and TRBJ1-4; D unresolved. CDR1 SGDLS and CDR2 YYNGEE come from the germline V gene. Trimming left V 9 bases short and J 7 bases short, with 28 bases between. This CDR3 region has 17 residues. CDR3 coding DNA: TGTGCCATCAGTGAGTGGTCAGGAGCGCAATATTTTGAAAAACTGTTTTTT. Protein product: CAISEWSGAQYFEKLFF. Complete variable domain (other parts from reference TRBV9 and TRBJ1-4): DSGVTQTPKHLITATGQRVTLRCSPRSGDLSVYWYQQSLDQGLQFLIQYYNGEERAKGNILERFSAQQFPDLHSELNLSSLELGDSALYFCAISEWSGAQYFEKLFFGSGTQLSVL.

The rearrangement joins TRBV10-3 to TRBJ2-7; D remains ambiguous. This CDR3 comprises 13 residues. CDR1 ENHRY and CDR2 SYGVKD come from the germline V gene. Trimming shortened V by 7 bases and J by 3 bases, and 13 bases separated the two germline ends. The CDR3 bases are TGTGCCATCAACGGCGGTGGTAGCTACGAGCAGTACTTC. Its protein is CAINGGGSYEQYF.

The CDR3 bases are TGTGCCAGCAGAGAACAGGGTATGGAGACCCAGTACTTC. Protein sequence: CASREQGMETQYF. The chain carries TRBV11-1 and TRBJ2-5; the D gene is possibly TRBD1 (6 bases). The CDR3 covers 13 residues. From germline, CDR1 is SGHAT and CDR2 FQDESV (reference sequence). V lost 6 bases to trimming and J lost 5 bases, with 13 bases between them.

The chain joins TRBV11-1 to TRBJ2-1, with a weak D call TRBD1 (5 bases). CDR1 is SGHAT, CDR2 FQDESV, per germline (reference sequence). This CDR3 is built from 17 residues. Trimming removed 1 base at V and 7 bases at J, with 20 bases between. CDR3 loop: CASSLGAGLNVLNEQFF. The CDR3 DNA is TGTGCCAGCAGCTTAGGGGCAGGGCTGAATGTTTTGAATGAGCAGTTCTTC.

This chain joins TRBV7-4 and TRBJ2-7, with 10 bases that match TRBD1. The CDR3 loop spans 18 amino acids. With 7 bases clipped from V and 3 bases from J, the junction kept 18 bases outside the gene matches. Germline-derived CDR1 and CDR2 are SGHVT and SQSDAQ. The CDR3 nucleotides read TGTGCCAGCAACACACCGGGACAGGGGAGAGCCCTTGTCTACGAGCAGTACGTC. It specifies CASNTPGQGRALVYEQYV.

To note about this clonotype: A read error is likely, as this CDR3 ends without the conserved phenylalanine or tryptophan. It is unclear where the CDR3 begins or ends on the DNA, so no DNA is shown, and the CDR3 is as TCRdb lists it. The rearrangement uses TRBV7-2 and TRBJ2-5; TRBD1 is the table's D call, not checked against the DNA. CDR1 and CDR2 (germline): SGHTA, FQGNSA. Including both end residues, the CDR3 is 12 amino acids long. The CDR3 loop reads CAGRVTGGAEYG.

The V call is TRBV5-6, the J call TRBJ1-1; D perhaps matches TRBD1 (6 bases). The germline V gene has CDR1 SGHDT and CDR2 YYEEEE. V lost 0 bases and J lost 0, with 12 bases in between. This CDR3 is 16 amino acids long. The CDR3 coding sequence is TGTGCCAGCAGCTTGGGGAGGGCAGGGGTGAACACTGAAGCTTTCTTT. Amino acids: CASSLGRAGVNTEAFF. The full variable domain, rest sourced from reference TRBV5-6 and TRBJ1-1, is DAGVTQSPTHLIKTRGQQVTLRCSPKSGHDTVSWYQQALGQGPQFIFQYYEEEERQRGNFPDRFSGHQFPNYSSELNVNALLLGDSALYLCASSLGRAGVNTEAFFGQGTRLTVV.

The chain employs TRBV5-4 and TRBJ2-1; 8 positions agree with TRBD2. V trimming: 5 bases; J trimming: 8 bases; junction bases outside the gene matches: 15. There are 16 residues in the CDR3. Germline V gives CDR1 SGHNT, CDR2 YYREEE (reference sequence). The DNA of the CDR3 is TGTGCCAGCAGTCCTCCGAGCTGCGGGGGGAGCGATGAGCAGTTCTTC. This translates into CASSPPSCGGSDEQFF. The full variable domain, in which reference TRBV5-4 and TRBJ2-1 provide the parts outside the CDR3, is ETGVTQSPTHLIKTRGQQVTLRCSSQSGHNTVSWYQQALGQGPQFIFQYYREEENGRGNFPPRFSGLQFPNYSSELNVNALELDDSALYLCASSPPSCGGSDEQFFGPGTRLTVL.

This clonotype was seen once. The junction departs from the called germline gene at one end, perhaps through a read error. This chain uses TRBV4-1 with TRBJ1-5; D unresolved. The CDR3 is 14 amino acids. The germline gives CDR1 MGHRA, CDR2 YSYEKL. DNA for the CDR3: TGTGCCAGCAGTCCAGACGGGAGCAATCAGCCCCAGCATTTT. Translating gives CASSPDGSNQPQHF.

V is TRBV6-2 or TRBV6-3 and J is TRBJ1-6; D gene unclear. The CDR3 is 12 amino acids. V lost 6 bases and J lost 8, with 8 bases in between. Germline V gene sequence: CDR1 MNHEY, CDR2 SVGEGT. In DNA form, the CDR3 reads TGTGCCAGCAGGGACCGTTATTCACCCCTCCACTTT. It specifies CASRDRYSPLHF.

The chain is built from TRBV20-1 and TRBJ2-4; 7 bases line up with TRBD1. The germline V gene encodes CDR1 DFQATT and CDR2 SNEGSKA (reference sequence). The CDR3 is 15 residues long. The junction had 8 bases not matched to a gene; V was cut back by 6 bases and J by 0 bases. CDR3: CSATTGRLAKNIQYF. CDR3 DNA: TGCAGTGCAACGACAGGGAGATTAGCCAAAAACATTCAGTACTTC.

The chain joins TRBV5-1 to TRBJ2-3; possible D gene TRBD1, 6 bases. Trimming pared 1 base from V and 13 bases from J, leaving 13 bases between. CDR3 length equals 12 residues. CDR1 is SGHRS and CDR2 is YFSETQ in the germline V gene. DNA of the CDR3: TGCGCCAGCAGCTTGTTGGCAGGGGCGAAGTATTTT. It specifies CASSLLAGAKYF. The full variable domain, completed using reference TRBV5-1 and TRBJ2-3, is KAGVTQTPRYLIKTRGQQVTLSCSPISGHRSVSWYQQTPGQGLQFLFEYFSETQRNKGNFPGRFSGRQFSNSRSEMNVSTLELGDSALYLCASSLLAGAKYFGPGTRLTVL.

Details on this clonotype: Because the CDR3 is missing its conserved closing phenylalanine or tryptophan, this is likely a read error. The DNA is omitted, as the CDR3 cannot be located on it reliably, and the CDR3 follows TCRdb's listing. V is TRBV4-1 and J is TRBJ1-2; the D segment call TRBD1 is taken from the table without a DNA check. CDR1 and CDR2 from the germline V gene are MGHRA and YSYEKL. With termini counted, the CDR3 has 12 amino acids. The CDR3 protein is CASSQDGVLDNQ.

As regards this clonotype: Germline is not matched at one junction end, which may reflect a read error. This chain joins TRBV7-3 and TRBJ2-3; D may be TRBD1 (6 bases). CDR3 length: 14 amino acids. Germline CDR1 is SGHTA and CDR2 is FQGTGA. The DNA for the CDR3 is TGTGCCAGCAGCTCGGCCGGGACACCCGACGCAGATACGTTT. It yields the protein CASSSAGTPDADTF.

This chain uses TRBV7-8 with TRBJ2-1; D unresolved. This CDR3 spans 14 amino acids. The V end lost 3 bases, the J end lost 7 bases, and 13 bases lay between the germline ends. Per the germline V gene, CDR1 is SGHVS and CDR2 is FQNEAQ. In DNA form, the CDR3 reads TGTGCCAGCAGCTTTTTAGGATCGTCGAATGAGCAGTTCTTC. Its protein product is CASSFLGSSNEQFF. Based on the CDR3 plus reference TRBV7-8 and TRBJ2-1, the full variable domain is GAGVSQSPRYKVAKRGQDVALRCDPISGHVSLFWYQQALGQGPEFLTYFQNEAQLDKSGLPSDRFFAERPEGSVSTLKIQRTQQEDSAVYLCASSFLGSSNEQFFGPGTRLTVL.

The chain carries TRBV4-1 and TRBJ1-6; tentative D call: TRBD1 (6 bases). V gave up 0 bases and J gave up 6 bases, with 12 bases separating them. The germline CDR1 and CDR2 sequences are MGHRA and YSYEKL. The CDR3 spans 16 residues. CDR3 DNA: TGCGCCAGCAGCCAAGATCGACAGGTGCTTAATTCACCCCTCCACTTT. Translated: CASSQDRQVLNSPLHF.

Note on this clonotype: An end of the junction differs from the germline gene, which may be a read error. The CDR3 reads CSARESGFSSYNEPQHF. In DNA form, the CDR3 reads TGCAGTGCTAGGGAATCGGGGTTCAGCTCCTACAATGAGCCCCAGCATTTT. The J gene is TRBJ1-5, the V gene TRBV20-1, with no clear D. There are 17 residues in the CDR3. The germline V gene encodes CDR1 DFQATT and CDR2 SNEGSKA (reference sequence).

As regards this clonotype: At one of its ends the junction is not consistent with the germline gene, which may arise from a read error. This chain joins TRBV9 and TRBJ2-3; D is perhaps TRBD1 (5 bases). The germline gives CDR1 SGDLS, CDR2 YYNGEE. There are 15 residues in the CDR3. CDR3 DNA: TGTGCCAGCAGCGTAGTGGGCATCAGGGAAGATACGCCGTATTTT. Translated, it gives CASSVVGIREDTPYF.

Points on this clonotype: As the CDR3 is not closed by the conserved phenylalanine or tryptophan, this likely results from a read error. The V and J genes are TRBV16 and TRBJ1-2, with 8 positions matching TRBD1. Germline CDR1 is KGHSY and CDR2 is FQNENV. The CDR3 has 16 residues. V trimming: 5 bases; J trimming: 6 bases; junction bases outside the gene matches: 14. CDR3 DNA sequence: TGTGCCAGCAGCGTCCCTTCCACGGGACAGGAAGATGGCTACACCGGG. As protein: CASSVPSTGQEDGYTG.

This chain joins TRBV7-2 and TRBJ2-5, with 9 positions matching TRBD1. There are 13 residues in the CDR3. V trimming: 5 bases; J trimming: 8 bases; junction bases outside the gene matches: 6. Germline CDR1 SGHTA, CDR2 FQGNSA. In DNA, the CDR3 is TGTGCCAGCAGCCCCGGGACAGGGAAAACCCAGTACTTC. It codes for CASSPGTGKTQYF.

Worth noting for this clonotype: At one of its ends the junction is not consistent with the germline gene, which may arise from a read error. The J gene is TRBJ2-2, the V gene TRBV11-3, with unresolved D. Per germline, CDR1 SGHNT and CDR2 YENEEA. The CDR3 spans 13 residues. CDR3 nucleotides: TGTGCCAGCAGCCTAGATGTGACAGGGGAGCTGTTTTTT. Amino acid sequence: CASSLDVTGELFF.